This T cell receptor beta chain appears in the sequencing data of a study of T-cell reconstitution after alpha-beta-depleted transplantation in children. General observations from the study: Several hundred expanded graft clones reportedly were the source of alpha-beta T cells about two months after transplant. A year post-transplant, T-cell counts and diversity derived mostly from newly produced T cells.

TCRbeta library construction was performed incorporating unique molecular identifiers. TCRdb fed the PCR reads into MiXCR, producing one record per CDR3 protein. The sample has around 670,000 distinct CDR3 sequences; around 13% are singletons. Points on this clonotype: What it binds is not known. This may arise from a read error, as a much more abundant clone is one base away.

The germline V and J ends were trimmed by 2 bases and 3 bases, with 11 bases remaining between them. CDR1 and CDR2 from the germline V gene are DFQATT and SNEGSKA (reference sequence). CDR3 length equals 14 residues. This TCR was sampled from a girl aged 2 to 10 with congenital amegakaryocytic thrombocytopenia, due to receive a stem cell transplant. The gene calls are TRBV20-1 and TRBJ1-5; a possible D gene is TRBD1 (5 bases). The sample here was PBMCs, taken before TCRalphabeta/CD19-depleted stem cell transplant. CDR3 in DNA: TGCAGTGCTAGATCTGGGGGGAACAATCAGCCCCAGCATTTT. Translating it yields CSARSGGNNQPQHF.